This TCR beta chain is drawn from a study of blood T cell repertoires in COVID-19. In the study overall: Sources were T cells, B-cell-depleted T cells, or PBMCs; the material itself was cDNA or gDNA.

Per the germline V gene, CDR1 is SGHTS and CDR2 is YDEGEE. The trim removed 4 bases at V and 5 bases at J, leaving 7 bases unmatched. The length of the CDR3 is 15 residues. How the authors handled the data: Reference gene primers were amplified, and this amplification served to estimate nucleated cell counts. Libraries were prepared by immunoSEQ multiplex PCR; TCRdb keeps only in-frame clonotypes and omits some of them. The V and J calls and the clone size are those of that table, but D and trimming were determined from the DNA. The sample has around 140,000 clones; roughly nine tenths are singletons.

The J gene is TRBJ2-5, the V gene TRBV5-8, with 11 bases that match TRBD1. This sequence originates from a human donor in a cohort sampled during active COVID-19. Sequencing used peripheral blood. The DNA for the CDR3 is TGTGCCAGCAGCGGAGGACAGGGGGCCGGGGAGACCCAGTACTTC. Protein sequence: CASSGGQGAGETQYF.